Below, one T cell receptor (beta chain) is given with its context. With 60 Vbeta and 13 Jbeta primers, the PCR was carried out. Some clones are missing from TCRdb's copy, which holds only in-frame ones; the method was immunoSEQ multiplex PCR. The top ten hold roughly 15% of the sample, which has fewer than 90,000 clones, around 79% seen once. These data are taken from a study of cytomegalovirus exposure and HLA in healthy donors. CDR3 length: 15 amino acids. The germline V gene encodes CDR1 SGHAT and CDR2 FQDESV (reference sequence). With 1 base clipped from V and 11 bases from J, the junction kept 13 bases outside the gene matches.

Input material: PBMCs. The rearrangement joins TRBV11-1 to TRBJ1-2, with 7 nucleotides matching TRBD1. This clonotype originated in a woman aged 40 to 50 in good health and CMV-seropositive. The CDR3: CASSLDRGVLSGYTF. CDR3 nucleotides: TGTGCCAGCAGCTTAGACAGGGGCGTCTTATCCGGTTACACCTTC.